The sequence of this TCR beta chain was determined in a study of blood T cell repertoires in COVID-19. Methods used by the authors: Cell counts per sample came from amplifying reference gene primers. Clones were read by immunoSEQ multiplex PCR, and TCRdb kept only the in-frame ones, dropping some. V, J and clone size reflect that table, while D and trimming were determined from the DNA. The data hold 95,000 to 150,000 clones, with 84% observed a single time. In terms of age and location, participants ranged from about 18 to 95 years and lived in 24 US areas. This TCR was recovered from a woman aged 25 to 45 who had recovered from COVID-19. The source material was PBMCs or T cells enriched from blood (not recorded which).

This CDR3 reads CASSYSRLRWTGNSPLHF. The CDR3, as DNA: TGTGCCAGCAGTTATTCCAGGCTACGGTGGACAGGGAATTCACCCCTCCACTTT. J is TRBJ1-6 and V is TRBV6-2 or TRBV6-3; 8 positions match TRBD1. Germline assignment: CDR1 MNHEY and CDR2 SVGEGT. The CDR3 contains 18 residues. Trimming removed 3 bases from V and 7 bases from J; junction bases left unmatched: 14.